What follows are 30 T cell receptor beta chains derived from one specimen sequenced in a study of Tregs in tolerant kidney transplant recipients. Data came from immunoSEQ multiplex PCR; TCRdb stores just in-frame clones and leaves some out. The repertoire includes 60,000 to 70,000 clones, over 85% of them detected once, and roughly 11% sits in the top ten. The sample consisted of CD8+ T cells from blood, taken before the transplant. The origin of the receptors is a human donor who received a combined kidney and bone marrow transplant.

The rearrangement joins TRBV7-9 to TRBJ2-7, with TRBD1 as a possible D gene (6 bases). The CDR3 is 14 amino acids. The germline gives CDR1 SEHNR, CDR2 FQNEAQ (reference sequence). V lost 4 bases and J lost 3, with 13 bases in between. CDR3 in amino acids: CASSSVLDSYEQYF. The CDR3 region has the DNA TGTGCCAGCAGCTCCGTTCTGGACAGCTACGAGCAGTACTTC. Filled out from reference TRBV7-9 and TRBJ2-7, the complete variable domain reads DTGVSQNPRHKITKRGQNVTFRCDPISEHNRLYWYRQTLGQGPEFLTYFQNEAQLEKSRLLSDRFSAERPKGSFSTLEIQRTEQGDSAMYLCASSSVLDSYEQYFGPGTRLTVT.

This sequence joins TRBV5-6 and TRBJ2-7, with D possibly being TRBD1 (5 bases). V shed 7 bases and J shed 2 bases, with 13 bases lying between them. CDR3 length: 13 residues. Looked up from germline, CDR1 is SGHDT and CDR2 is YYEEEE. CDR3 amino acids: CASSDQGAYEQYF. The CDR3 bases are TGTGCCAGCTCCGACCAAGGGGCCTACGAGCAGTACTTC.

This rearrangement joins TRBV19 to TRBJ2-7; maybe TRBD1 (5 bases). The CDR3 has 14 amino acids. Trimming took off 3 bases at V and 5 bases at J, with 14 bases between the two ends. Germline-derived CDR1 and CDR2 are LNHDA and SQIVND (reference sequence). CDR3 in DNA: TGTGCCAGTAGTATTCTAACAGGTTCCCACGAGCAGTACTTC. Its protein is CASSILTGSHEQYF.

The chain carries TRBV30 and TRBJ1-1; 8 bases line up with TRBD1. Trimming at V came to 0 bases and at J to 11 bases, leaving 5 bases not matched to a gene. Germline CDR1 reads GTSNPN; CDR2 reads SVGIG (reference sequence). The CDR3 consists of 12 residues. CDR3 amino acids: CAWSVSRTGAFF. Here the CDR3 DNA reads TGTGCCTGGAGTGTATCTAGGACAGGGGCTTTCTTT.

The chain links TRBV28 to TRBJ1-2; D may be TRBD1 (5 bases). CDR3 length: 17 amino acids. CDR1 MDHEN and CDR2 SYDVKM come from the germline V gene. The V gene lost 3 bases and the J gene lost 1 base, with 18 bases spanning the gap. This CDR3 reads CASSFYWGSNLNYGYTF. CDR3 coding DNA: TGTGCCAGCAGTTTCTATTGGGGCAGTAACCTTAACTATGGCTACACCTTC.

The chain uses TRBV7-9 and TRBJ2-7; D is ambiguous. The CDR3 has 14 amino acids. V dropped 1 base and J dropped 5 bases, with 12 bases sitting between them. Germline CDR1 and CDR2: SEHNR and FQNEAQ (reference sequence). CDR3 region: CASSLDSQLHEQYF. The DNA of the CDR3 is TGTGCCAGCAGCTTAGATAGCCAGCTCCACGAGCAGTACTTC.

The chain couples TRBV19 to TRBJ2-7; 14 nucleotides align to TRBD2. The CDR3 has 15 amino acids. J lost 3 bases, V lost 5 bases, and 3 bases had no gene match. Germline CDR1 LNHDA, CDR2 SQIVND (reference sequence). Here the CDR3 DNA reads TGTGCCAGTAGTGCGACTAGCGGGAGGGTCTACGAGCAGTACTTC. Protein product: CASSATSGRVYEQYF. Filled out from reference TRBV19 and TRBJ2-7, the complete variable domain reads DGGITQSPKYLFRKEGQNVTLSCEQNLNHDAMYWYRQDPGQGLRLIYYSQIVNDFQKGDIAEGYSVSREKKESFPLTVTSAQKNPTAFYLCASSATSGRVYEQYFGPGTRLTVT.

The chain carries TRBV14 and TRBJ1-2; no clear D. The germline V gene encodes CDR1 SGHDN and CDR2 FVKESK. This CDR3 region has 14 residues. The V gene lost 1 base and the J gene lost 8 bases, with 14 bases spanning the gap. The CDR3 region is CASSQGWRYEGYTF. CDR3 sequence (DNA): TGTGCCAGCAGCCAAGGGTGGAGGTATGAGGGCTACACCTTC. Combining the CDR3 with reference TRBV14 and TRBJ1-2 gives the whole variable domain EAGVTQFPSHSVIEKGQTVTLRCDPISGHDNLYWYRRVMGKEIKFLLHFVKESKQDESGMPNNRFLAERTGGTYSTLKVQPAELEDSGVYFCASSQGWRYEGYTFGSGTRLTVV.

In this sample, this clone turned up once. CDR3 nucleotides: TGTGCCAGCAGTTTAGGCCGTTGGGAGCAGTTCTTC. Protein product: CASSLGRWEQFF. The chain has TRBV28 and TRBJ2-1; D is unclear. CDR1 and CDR2 from the germline V gene are MDHEN and SYDVKM. The CDR3 is 12 amino acids. Trimming took off 2 bases at V and 10 bases at J, with 9 bases between the two ends.

The chain recombines TRBV5-1 with TRBJ2-5, with 11 nucleotides matching TRBD2. This CDR3 is 15 amino acids long. With V trimmed by 5 bases and J by 2 bases, 5 bases remained unmatched. CDR1 and CDR2 (germline): SGHRS, YFSETQ. CDR3 sequence: CASSLAGGTQETQYF. CDR3 nucleotides: TGCGCCAGCAGTTTAGCGGGAGGGACACAAGAGACCCAGTACTTC.

The genes are TRBV5-1 and TRBJ2-7, with 9 bases that match TRBD1. Germline CDR1 and CDR2: SGHRS and YFSETQ. Germline trimming cut 2 bases from V and 5 bases from J; bases unmatched to any gene: 11. The CDR3 spans 16 residues. The DNA of the CDR3 is TGCGCCAGCAGCTTTATATCGGGACAGGGAGGTCACGAGCAGTACTTC. It encodes CASSFISGQGGHEQYF. Variable domain in full (rest from reference TRBV5-1 and TRBJ2-7): KAGVTQTPRYLIKTRGQQVTLSCSPISGHRSVSWYQQTPGQGLQFLFEYFSETQRNKGNFPGRFSGRQFSNSRSEMNVSTLELGDSALYLCASSFISGQGGHEQYFGPGTRLTVT.

The V call is TRBV29-1, the J call TRBJ1-5, with D tentatively TRBD1 (6 bases). V lost 4 bases and J lost 2, with 15 bases in between. The CDR3 has 15 amino acids. Germline CDR1 and CDR2: SQVTM and ANQGSEA. CDR3 sequence reads: CSVVTGLFGNQPQHF. The DNA for the CDR3 is TGCAGCGTTGTGACAGGCCTTTTTGGCAATCAGCCCCAGCATTTT.

V is TRBV5-8 and J is TRBJ1-4; D gene unclear. The V end was cut by 0 bases, the J end by 3 bases, with 6 bases between. The CDR3 sequence is 14 residues long. Germline V CDR1 and CDR2: SGHTS, YDEGEE. The CDR3 loop reads CASSLDSSNEKLFF. The CDR3 region has the DNA TGTGCCAGCAGCTTGGACAGCTCTAATGAAAAACTGTTTTTT.

The chain carries TRBV2 and TRBJ1-2, with TRBD1 as a possible D gene (6 bases). V lost 0 bases and J 6 bases, leaving 14 bases between the germline ends. Germline CDR1 reads SNHLY; CDR2 reads FYNNEI. The CDR3 has 15 amino acids. This chain's CDR3 is CASSEAQGPGDGYTF. As DNA, the CDR3 is TGTGCCAGCAGTGAAGCGCAGGGGCCTGGCGATGGCTACACCTTC.

V gene TRBV9 combines with J gene TRBJ2-5, with D possibly TRBD1 on 6 matching bases. With 0 bases removed from V and 5 bases from J, the gap between germline ends came to 17 bases. The CDR3 extends over 16 amino acids. CDR1 is SGDLS, CDR2 YYNGEE, per germline. The CDR3: CASSVGAGAFIETQYF. Written as DNA, the CDR3 is TGTGCCAGCAGCGTAGGGGCAGGGGCTTTTATTGAGACCCAGTACTTC.

The chain joins TRBV27 to TRBJ1-4; D gene uncertain. The CDR3 length is 15 residues. Trimming took off 0 bases at V and 4 bases at J, with 9 bases between the two ends. Germline V gives CDR1 MNHEY, CDR2 SMNVEV (reference sequence). The CDR3 nucleotides read TGTGCCAGCAGTTTATCTATGAGAGGTAATGAAAAACTGTTTTTT. This codes for CASSLSMRGNEKLFF.

The chain has TRBV6-6 and TRBJ1-6; 8 nucleotides agree with TRBD1. Trimming cost V 6 bases and J 8 bases; bases outside gene matches: 6. Germline loops: CDR1 MNHNY, CDR2 SVGAGI (reference sequence). The CDR3 consists of 14 residues. CDR3 protein: CASSQDRVDSPLHF. The CDR3 DNA sequence: TGTGCCAGCAGCCAGGACAGGGTAGATTCACCCCTCCACTTT.

The chain employs TRBV7-9 and TRBJ2-3, with 7 bases fitting TRBD2. V lost 1 base, J lost 4 bases, and 2 bases stayed unmatched. Germline V lookup: CDR1 SEHNR, CDR2 FQNEAQ (reference sequence). CDR3 length equals 14 residues. The CDR3 loop is CASSLGGGPDTQYF. In DNA, the CDR3 is TGTGCCAGCAGCTTAGGGGGGGGTCCAGATACGCAGTATTTT.

This chain joins TRBV7-9 and TRBJ1-4; TRBD1 matches at 9 bases. Germline CDR1 reads SEHNR; CDR2 reads FQNEAQ (reference sequence). The CDR3 extends over 16 amino acids. V lost 3 bases to trimming and J lost 3 bases; unmatched junction nucleotides: 5. The CDR3 nucleotides read TGTGCCAGCAGCTTGGGGGACAGGGATTCTAATGAAAAACTGTTTTTT. Its protein product is CASSLGDRDSNEKLFF.

The V call is TRBV7-2, the J call TRBJ2-3; the match to TRBD2 covers 8 bases. V lost 4 bases to trimming and J lost 0 bases; unmatched junction nucleotides: 3. The germline gives CDR1 SGHTA, CDR2 FQGNSA. The CDR3 contains 15 residues. The CDR3 DNA follows: TGTGCCAGCAGCTCAGAGCGGGAGAGCACAGATACGCAGTATTTT. Amino acid sequence: CASSSERESTDTQYF. Variable domain in full (rest from reference TRBV7-2 and TRBJ2-3): GAGVSQSPSNKVTEKGKDVELRCDPISGHTALYWYRQSLGQGLEFLIYFQGNSAPDKSGLPSDRFSAERTGGSVSTLTIQRTQQEDSAVYLCASSSERESTDTQYFGPGTRLTVL.

V and J are TRBV27 and TRBJ1-3, with D possibly being TRBD1 (6 bases). V was cut by 5 bases and J by 0 bases, with 14 bases left in between. CDR1 is MNHEY, CDR2 SMNVEV, per germline (reference sequence). The CDR3 is made up of 16 amino acids. The CDR3 DNA is TGTGCCAGCAGTCCCAGACAGGCCAACTCTGGAAACACCATATATTTT. As protein: CASSPRQANSGNTIYF.

This sequence joins TRBV4-3 and TRBJ2-7, with a possible D match to TRBD2 (5 bases). Trimming took off 0 bases at V and 0 bases at J, with 9 bases between the two ends. Germline V gene sequence: CDR1 LGHNA, CDR2 YSLEER. This CDR3 spans 15 amino acids. Here the CDR3 reads CASSQDTGNSYEQYF. DNA of the CDR3: TGCGCCAGCAGCCAAGATACGGGGAACTCCTACGAGCAGTACTTC.

The chain couples TRBV29-1 to TRBJ2-7; TRBD2 is a possible D gene (6 bases). V gave up 0 bases and J gave up 4 bases, with 19 bases separating them. CDR1 and CDR2 (germline): SQVTM, ANQGSEA. The CDR3 runs 16 residues. CDR3 DNA sequence: TGCAGCGTTGAAGACCTTAGTGGGGACTCGGTATACGAGCAGTACTTC. Protein sequence: CSVEDLSGDSVYEQYF.

This clone came up once. The V and J genes are TRBV30 and TRBJ1-3; D is undetermined. V lost 4 bases, J lost 0 bases, and 7 bases lay in between. Germline CDR1 and CDR2: GTSNPN and SVGIG (reference sequence). The CDR3 runs to 13 residues. The CDR3 here is CAWNSYSGNTIYF. CDR3 nucleotides: TGTGCCTGGAATAGCTACTCTGGAAACACCATATATTTT.

The rearrangement uses TRBV13 and TRBJ1-2; no clear D. V gave up 0 bases and J gave up 8 bases, with 10 bases separating them. This CDR3 is built from 13 residues. Germline CDR1 PRHDT, CDR2 FYEKMQ (reference sequence). CDR3 sequence: CASSLGSIWGYTF. DNA for the CDR3: TGTGCCAGCAGCTTAGGGTCTATTTGGGGCTACACCTTC.

In this sample, this clone turned up once. CDR3 residues: CASSLQGSYEQYF. In DNA, the CDR3 is TGTGCCAGTAGTTTGCAGGGCTCCTACGAGCAGTACTTC. The gene calls are TRBV19 and TRBJ2-7; TRBD1 is a possible D gene (5 bases). Germline CDR1 and CDR2: LNHDA and SQIVND (reference sequence). CDR3 size: 13 residues. V shed 5 bases and J shed 0 bases, with 8 bases lying between them.

This clone is a singleton in its sample. The V and J genes are TRBV6-1 and TRBJ2-7; 8 bases are a match to TRBD2. This CDR3 is built from 15 residues. After removal of 6 bases from V and 3 bases from J, the junction contained 10 bases not matched to a gene. Per germline, CDR1 MNHNS and CDR2 SASEGT. CDR3 bases: TGTGCCAGCAGCCGCCCCTATACTAGCGGCTACGAGCAGTACTTC. Translating gives CASSRPYTSGYEQYF.

This sequence joins TRBV11-2 and TRBJ2-7, with TRBD1 matching 9 bases. Looked up from germline, CDR1 is SGHAT and CDR2 is FQNNGV. V dropped 4 bases and J dropped 3; count of bases not matched to a gene: 4. This CDR3 comprises 14 residues. For the CDR3, the DNA is TGTGCCAGCAGCTCCGGGACAGGGTACTACGAGCAGTACTTC. This codes for CASSSGTGYYEQYF.

The chain has TRBV7-3 and TRBJ2-3; possibly TRBD2 for D (6 bases). CDR3 length: 14 amino acids. Germline V gives CDR1 SGHTA, CDR2 FQGTGA. V lost 3 bases and J lost 4, with 11 bases in between. CDR3 DNA: TGTGCCAGCAGCTTCGCGGGAAGGCCAGATACGCAGTATTTT. Residues: CASSFAGRPDTQYF.

The gene calls are TRBV6-1 and TRBJ2-7, with 7 bases identical to TRBD1. J gave up 3 bases and V 4 bases, and 3 bases lay outside the gene matches. The germline V gene has CDR1 MNHNS and CDR2 SASEGT. The CDR3 extends over 13 amino acids. The CDR3 region has the DNA TGTGCCAGCAGTGGCAGGGGGTTCTACGAGCAGTACTTC. Its protein product is CASSGRGFYEQYF.